This T cell receptor (beta chain) comes out of a study of blood T cell repertoires in COVID-19. Study background: T cells, B-cell-depleted T cells, or PBMCs supplied cDNA or gDNA.

Trimming removed 8 bases from V and 0 bases from J, with 16 bases in between. CDR1 is KGHSH and CDR2 is LQKENI in the germline V gene. The CDR3 totals 16 residues. Sequenced by immunoSEQ multiplex PCR; TCRdb stores in-frame clones only, minus some. The sample records fewer than 110,000 clones, about four fifths being singletons. The sequence was collected from a human donor in a cohort sampled during active COVID-19. Sequenced material: peripheral blood. The chain is built from TRBV18 and TRBJ2-2; the D gene is possibly TRBD1 (6 bases). This CDR3 is CASTGRLGANTGELFF. As DNA, the CDR3 is TGTGCCAGCACAGGGAGACTCGGCGCGAACACCGGGGAGCTGTTTTTT.